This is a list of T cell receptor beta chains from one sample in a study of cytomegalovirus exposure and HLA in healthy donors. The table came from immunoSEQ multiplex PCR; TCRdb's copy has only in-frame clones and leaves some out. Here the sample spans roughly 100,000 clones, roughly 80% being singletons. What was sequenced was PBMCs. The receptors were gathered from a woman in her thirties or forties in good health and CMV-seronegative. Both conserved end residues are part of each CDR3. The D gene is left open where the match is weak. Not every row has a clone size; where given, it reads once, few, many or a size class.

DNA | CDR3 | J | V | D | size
TGTGCCAGCAGCCAAGACACGGGATGGCCCCAGCATTTT | CASSQDTGWPQHF | TRBJ1-5 | TRBV14 | NA | NA
TGTGCCAGCAGCCTAACTACAGGGGTTGGAAACACCATATATTTT | CASSLTTGVGNTIYF | TRBJ1-3 | TRBV7-2 | TRBD1 | NA
TGTGCCAGCGAAGGGACAGGGCTCCAGAACACTGAAGCTTTCTTT | CASEGTGLQNTEAFF | TRBJ1-1 | TRBV2 | TRBD1 | NA
TGTGCCAGCAGCGGTACTAGCGGGAGGGCCGGGAACGAGCAGTACTTC | CASSGTSGRAGNEQYF | TRBJ2-7 | TRBV7-2 | TRBD2 | once
TGTGCCAGCAGCTCGGGACAGGCGAACTACGAGCAGTACTTC | CASSSGQANYEQYF | TRBJ2-7 | TRBV4-2 | TRBD1 | NA
TGTGCCATCAAAGGGCCGACAGGGCCTTATGGGGCCAACGTCCTGACTTTC | CAIKGPTGPYGANVLTF | TRBJ2-6 | TRBV19 | TRBD1 | NA
TGTGCCAGCAGTCCAACGGGACAGGGATATGGCTACACCTTC | CASSPTGQGYGYTF | TRBJ1-2 | TRBV27 | TRBD1 | NA
TGTGCCAGCAGTCTCCGACAGGTAACCTACGAGCAGTACTTC | CASSLRQVTYEQYF | TRBJ2-7 | TRBV28 | NA | NA
TGTGCCAGCAGCTTCGGGACTAGCTCGTCCTACAATGAGCAGTTCTTC | CASSFGTSSSYNEQFF | TRBJ2-1 | TRBV13 | TRBD2 | NA
TGTGCCAGCAGTTACTCTGCTAGCCACAATGAGCAGTTCTTC | CASSYSASHNEQFF | TRBJ2-1 | TRBV6-5 | NA | NA
TGTGCCAGTAGTATGTTGGTGGCAAGCGATGGCTACACCTTC | CASSMLVASDGYTF | TRBJ1-2 | TRBV19 | NA | NA
TGCGCCAGCAGCCAAGAGCGAGGCCTTCAAGAGACCCAGTACTTC | CASSQERGLQETQYF | TRBJ2-5 | TRBV4-1 | NA | NA
TGCGCCAGCAGTTTCGCTCGGTTGGGGCCTACCTACAATGAGCAGTTCTTC | CASSFARLGPTYNEQFF | TRBJ2-1 | TRBV5-1 | NA | NA
TGTGCCAGCAGCTCGACAGGGGGTAAAGAGACCCAGTACTTC | CASSSTGGKETQYF | TRBJ2-5 | TRBV7-9 | TRBD1 | NA
TGTGCCAGTAGTACCGGCTCAGGCATGGAGCAGTTCTTC | CASSTGSGMEQFF | TRBJ2-1 | TRBV19 | NA | NA
TGTGCCAGCAGCGCTACAGGGGAGGTATATGGCTACACCTTC | CASSATGEVYGYTF | TRBJ1-2 | TRBV5-4 | TRBD1 | NA
TGTGCCAGCAGGGTACAGGGGAGAACTGAAGCTTTCTTT | CASRVQGRTEAFF | TRBJ1-1 | TRBV27 | TRBD1 | NA
TGTGCCAGCAGCTTAGTGCAGGACAATAGCAATCAGCCCCAGCATTTT | CASSLVQDNSNQPQHF | TRBJ1-5 | TRBV7-2 | NA | NA
TGCGCCAGCAGCCAAGGTGTGAGGGAGACCCAGTACTTC | CASSQGVRETQYF | TRBJ2-5 | TRBV4-1 | NA | once
TGTGCCAGCTCACCGTACAGGGATAGCTCTGGAAACACCATATATTTT | CASSPYRDSSGNTIYF | TRBJ1-3 | TRBV18 | NA | NA
TGCAGCGTTCATATTGGTCGGGGAGGGAGGGATGAAGGCTACACCTTC | CSVHIGRGGRDEGYTF | TRBJ1-2 | TRBV29-1 | NA | NA
TGCAGCGTACAGGGGGCCGCTGAAGCTTTCTTT | CSVQGAAEAFF | TRBJ1-1 | TRBV29-1 | TRBD1 | once
TGTGCCAGCAGCCTAGGGGTACAGGGAAAGAGGGGAGGCTACACCTTC | CASSLGVQGKRGGYTF | TRBJ1-2 | TRBV11-2 | NA | NA
TGTGCCAGCAGCATTGCGCGGGAGGGCCGCAATGAGCAGTTCTTC | CASSIAREGRNEQFF | TRBJ2-1 | TRBV7-3 | TRBD2 | NA
TGTGCCAGCAGCTCGTTTTCTTTGACAGAGTACGAGCAGTACTTC | CASSSFSLTEYEQYF | TRBJ2-7 | TRBV5-6 | NA | NA
TGTGCCAGCAGTGATTTTAGGACAATGAACACCGGGGAGCTGTTTTTT | CASSDFRTMNTGELFF | TRBJ2-2 | TRBV2 | NA | NA
TGTGCCAGCAGTTACTCAAGCGGGCGCGGCAATGAGCAGTTCTTC | CASSYSSGRGNEQFF | TRBJ2-1 | TRBV6-5 | NA | NA
TGTGCCAGCGGGGGGGATCGAACTGAGCAGTTCTTC | CASGGDRTEQFF | TRBJ2-1 | TRBV7-9 | TRBD2 | NA
TGTGCCAGCTCACCACTTAGACAGGGAAGCCCCAATCAGCCCCAGCATTTT | CASSPLRQGSPNQPQHF | TRBJ1-5 | TRBV18 | TRBD1 | NA
TGTGCCAGCAGCTTGGAGGGGGTCGATGAGCAGTTCTTC | CASSLEGVDEQFF | TRBJ2-1 | TRBV5-4 | NA | NA
TGTGCCAGCAGTCCCGAGTCCGCCGTGAAGAGAAATGAGCAGTTCTTC | CASSPESAVKRNEQFF | TRBJ2-1 | TRBV28 | NA | NA
TGTGCCAGCACGGGACTAGCGGGAGGAGAGCAGTACTTC | CASTGLAGGEQYF | TRBJ2-7 | TRBV6-6 | TRBD2 | NA
TGTGCCAGCAGCTTCGGGACAGGGGGCAACGGCTACACCTTC | CASSFGTGGNGYTF | TRBJ1-2 | TRBV5-5 | TRBD1 | few
TGTGCCAGCAGCCATAATCCCACTAGGACGAGGACCGGGGAGCTGTTTTTT | CASSHNPTRTRTGELFF | TRBJ2-2 | TRBV7-3 | NA | NA
TGTGCCAGCAGCTTAGGTCGGGGCACAGGGGCCCTGGGGAGCTATGGCTACACCTTC | CASSLGRGTGALGSYGYTF | TRBJ1-2 | TRBV7-9 | TRBD1 | NA
TGTGCCAGCACCTCGTACGGGACTAGCGGGTCGAGCTCCTACAATGAGCAGTTCTTC | CASTSYGTSGSSSYNEQFF | TRBJ2-1 | TRBV5-4 | TRBD2 | NA
TGTGCCAGCAGCGTAACCCTTTTACCTCGGAGCGGGAGGTCCTACAATGAGCAGTTCTTC | CASSVTLLPRSGRSYNEQFF | TRBJ2-1 | TRBV9 | TRBD2 | NA
TGTGCCAGTAGTATAGATCGGGACAGGGGGGGTATGAACACTGAAGCTTTCTTT | CASSIDRDRGGMNTEAFF | TRBJ1-1 | TRBV19 | TRBD1 | NA
TGTGCCAGCAGTCAGGGACTACTAAGCTCCTACAATGAGCAGTTCTTC | CASSQGLLSSYNEQFF | TRBJ2-1 | TRBV28 | TRBD2 | NA
TGTGCCACCAGCATAGGGGAGGAGTGGGGCTTGAACACTGAAGCTTTCTTT | CATSIGEEWGLNTEAFF | TRBJ1-1 | TRBV15 | NA | NA
TGTGCCAGCAGTGAAACTGAGCGGGAATATAGCACAGATACGCAGTATTTT | CASSETEREYSTDTQYF | TRBJ2-3 | TRBV6-1 | TRBD2 | NA
TGTGCCAGCAGCGTAGCCCCTCAGGGTAGCGGGGAGCTGTTTTTT | CASSVAPQGSGELFF | TRBJ2-2 | TRBV9 | NA | NA
TGTGCCTGGAGTAAGGGCCTAGCGGGCGGCCAAGAGACCCAGTACTTC | CAWSKGLAGGQETQYF | TRBJ2-5 | TRBV30 | TRBD2 | NA
TGTGCCACCCAAGACAGAGCAACTAATGAAAAACTGTTTTTT | CATQDRATNEKLFF | TRBJ1-4 | TRBV6-1 | NA | NA
TGTGCCAGCAGCAATCTTATTGACAATGAGCAGTTCTTC | CASSNLIDNEQFF | TRBJ2-1 | TRBV7-9 | NA | NA
TGTGCCAGCAGCGTAGTAGAAGCTAGCGGGAGTCGGAACAATGAGCAGTTCTTC | CASSVVEASGSRNNEQFF | TRBJ2-1 | TRBV9 | TRBD2 | NA
TGTGCCAGCAGTTCAAGCGGGTGGGGCAATGAGCAGTTCTTC | CASSSSGWGNEQFF | TRBJ2-1 | TRBV27 | NA | NA
TGTGCGGCCGGGGGCAATGAGCAGTTCTTC | CAAGGNEQFF | TRBJ2-1 | TRBV28 | NA | NA
TGCGCCAGCAGCCAAGTAGTGCAGGGCTACGAGCAGTACTTC | CASSQVVQGYEQYF | TRBJ2-7 | TRBV4-3 | NA | NA
TGCGCCAGCACTCGGGGAACAGTTAACTCTGGAAACACCATATATTTT | CASTRGTVNSGNTIYF | TRBJ1-3 | TRBV5-1 | NA | NA
TGTGCCAGCAGGGGACTAGGCAATGAGCAGTTCTTC | CASRGLGNEQFF | TRBJ2-1 | TRBV2 | TRBD2 | NA
TGTGCCAGCAGCTTATTCGGCAGGGGTATGAACACCGGGGAGCTGTTTTTT | CASSLFGRGMNTGELFF | TRBJ2-2 | TRBV7-9 | NA | NA
TGTGCCAGCAGCTCGGCAGGACTAGCGGAATCCGGGGAGCTGTTTTTT | CASSSAGLAESGELFF | TRBJ2-2 | TRBV7-2 | TRBD2 | NA
TGTGCCAGCAGGCAACAGGGGATACAAGAGACCCAGTACTTC | CASRQQGIQETQYF | TRBJ2-5 | TRBV2 | TRBD1 | once
TGTGCCTGGAGTGGACCGACAGGTTTGGGAAACACTGAAGCTTTCTTT | CAWSGPTGLGNTEAFF | TRBJ1-1 | TRBV30 | NA | few
TGCGCCAGCGCGGCTAGCGGGGACGGTACGGCGCAGTATTTT | CASAASGDGTAQYF | TRBJ2-3 | TRBV4-3 | TRBD2 | NA
TGTGCCAGCAGCTTGGGAGGGAAAACCGGGGAGCTGTTTTTT | CASSLGGKTGELFF | TRBJ2-2 | TRBV7-2 | TRBD2 | NA